The 19 T cell receptor beta chains below all came from one sample that was sequenced in a study of blood T cell repertoires in COVID-19. Measured with immunoSEQ multiplex PCR; TCRdb has only the in-frame clones, and not every one. The table lists 150,000 or so clones, about 83% of them singletons, with 1.6% in the top ten. The sample was peripheral blood. The receptors shown here come from a human donor in a cohort sampled during active COVID-19.

The chain carries TRBV12-5 and TRBJ2-1; TRBD2 aligns across 10 bases. The length of the CDR3 is 15 residues. From germline, CDR1 is LGHNT and CDR2 FRNRAP. V lost 6 bases to trimming and J lost 8 bases; unmatched junction nucleotides: 10. Here the CDR3 DNA reads TGTGCTAGTGGACGCGGGGCTAGCGGGAGTCATGAGCAGTTCTTC. This gives the protein CASGRGASGSHEQFF. Full variable domain (missing parts from reference TRBV12-5 and TRBJ2-1): DARVTQTPRHKVTEMGQEVTMRCQPILGHNTVFWYRQTMMQGLELLAYFRNRAPLDDSGMPKDRFSAEMPDATLATLKIQPSEPRDSAVYFCASGRGASGSHEQFFGPGTRLTVL.

This chain joins TRBV7-8 and TRBJ2-1; 12 bases are a match to TRBD2. The length of the CDR3 is 18 residues. V was clipped by 2 bases and J by 7 bases; unmatched bases: 12. Looked up from germline, CDR1 is SGHVS and CDR2 is FQNEAQ. Here the CDR3 reads CASSLPLRLAGVRNEQFF. The CDR3 region has the DNA TGTGCCAGCAGCTTACCCCTCCGACTAGCGGGAGTTCGTAATGAGCAGTTCTTC. The full variable domain, with the rest looked up from reference TRBV7-8 and TRBJ2-1, is GAGVSQSPRYKVAKRGQDVALRCDPISGHVSLFWYQQALGQGPEFLTYFQNEAQLDKSGLPSDRFFAERPEGSVSTLKIQRTQQEDSAVYLCASSLPLRLAGVRNEQFFGPGTRLTVL.

The genes are TRBV9 and TRBJ2-1; 7 positions match TRBD2. The CDR3 is 15 residues long. Germline V lookup: CDR1 SGDLS, CDR2 YYNGEE. The V gene end was trimmed by 0 bases and the J gene end by 5 bases; junction bases not matched to a gene: 5. This CDR3 is CASSVAAGEHNEQFF. In DNA, the CDR3 is TGTGCCAGCAGCGTAGCGGCGGGAGAACACAATGAGCAGTTCTTC.

This chain uses TRBV5-1 with TRBJ2-3; 13 positions agree with TRBD2. The V gene's germline CDR1 is SGHRS and CDR2 YFSETQ. The CDR3 runs 17 residues. J was trimmed by 1 base and V by 0 bases; bases with no gene match: 2. The CDR3 is CASSLGTSGSGTDTQYF. The CDR3 region has the DNA TGCGCCAGCAGCTTGGGGACTAGCGGGAGTGGCACAGATACGCAGTATTTT.

V and J are TRBV5-1 and TRBJ1-5; possibly TRBD1 for D (5 bases). Trimming left V 5 bases short and J 1 base short, with 13 bases between. Germline V gene data show CDR1 as SGHRS and CDR2 as YFSETQ. This CDR3 contains 15 residues. Here the CDR3 DNA reads TGCGCCAGCAGTTTACAGGATTTCAGCAATCAGCCCCAGCATTTT. Its protein is CASSLQDFSNQPQHF.

The table lists this clone with a count of one. This rearrangement joins TRBV7-6 to TRBJ2-7; TRBD2 might be the D (5 bases). CDR3 length: 14 amino acids. Germline V lookup: CDR1 SGHVS, CDR2 FNYEAQ. The V end lost 5 bases, the J end lost 7 bases, and 18 bases lay between the germline ends. Written as DNA, the CDR3 is TGTGCCAGCAGCCCCATCGACGGACCGGGAGAGCAGTACTTC. It is translated as CASSPIDGPGEQYF. The full variable domain, rest sourced from reference TRBV7-6 and TRBJ2-7, is GAGVSQSPRYKVTKRGQDVALRCDPISGHVSLYWYRQALGQGPEFLTYFNYEAQQDKSGLPNDRFSAERPEGSISTLTIQRTEQRDSAMYRCASSPIDGPGEQYFGPGTRLTVT.

The chain carries TRBV5-1 and TRBJ1-4; D is perhaps TRBD1 (5 bases). The germline CDR1 and CDR2 sequences are SGHRS and YFSETQ. Trimming cost V 4 bases and J 2 bases, with 15 bases left between them. CDR3 length: 16 amino acids. As DNA, the CDR3 is TGCGCCAGCAGCATCGGGACTCCCGGGACTAATGAAAAACTGTTTTTT. Translation: CASSIGTPGTNEKLFF.

The V and J genes are TRBV15 and TRBJ2-2, with TRBD1 matching over 9 bases. Trimming at V came to 5 bases and at J to 7 bases, leaving 5 bases not matched to a gene. Germline lookup yields CDR1 LNHNV and CDR2 YYDKDF (reference sequence). The CDR3 runs to 14 residues. This CDR3 reads CATSWRTGVGELFF. CDR3 nucleotide sequence: TGTGCCACCAGCTGGAGGACAGGGGTCGGGGAGCTGTTTTTT.

This chain connects TRBV19 to TRBJ2-7, with 11 positions matching TRBD2. The trim removed 4 bases at V and 2 bases at J, leaving 4 bases unmatched. The CDR3 is 15 amino acids. Germline loops: CDR1 LNHDA, CDR2 SQIVND (reference sequence). Written as DNA, the CDR3 is TGTGCCAGTAGTAACGGGACTAGCGGTACCTACGAGCAGTACTTC. Its protein product is CASSNGTSGTYEQYF.

The chain links TRBV5-1 to TRBJ2-1; TRBD2 aligns across 15 bases. V dropped 4 bases and J dropped 7; count of bases not matched to a gene: 9. The germline V gene encodes CDR1 SGHRS and CDR2 YFSETQ. The CDR3 has 17 residues. CDR3 coding DNA: TGCGCCAGCAGCCCCGGACTAGCGGGAGGGACCCTAAATGAGCAGTTCTTC. It specifies CASSPGLAGGTLNEQFF. Combining the CDR3 with reference TRBV5-1 and TRBJ2-1 gives the whole variable domain KAGVTQTPRYLIKTRGQQVTLSCSPISGHRSVSWYQQTPGQGLQFLFEYFSETQRNKGNFPGRFSGRQFSNSRSEMNVSTLELGDSALYLCASSPGLAGGTLNEQFFGPGTRLTVL.

The V and J genes are TRBV5-1 and TRBJ1-4; TRBD1 matches 11 bases. The germline CDR1 and CDR2 sequences are SGHRS and YFSETQ. J gave up 7 bases and V 0 bases, and 5 bases lay outside the gene matches. The CDR3 has 16 residues. The CDR3 spells CASSLAGTGGTEKLFF. In DNA, the CDR3 is TGCGCCAGCAGCTTGGCCGGGACAGGGGGAACTGAAAAACTGTTTTTT.

The genes are TRBV11-2 and TRBJ2-1, with D possibly being TRBD2 (6 bases). Per the germline V gene, CDR1 is SGHAT and CDR2 is FQNNGV. V dropped 3 bases and J dropped 2 bases, with 14 bases sitting between them. The CDR3 has 16 amino acids. The DNA of the CDR3 is TGTGCCAGCAGCTTGAGGGGTAGCGGAACCTACAATGAGCAGTTCTTC. Protein sequence: CASSLRGSGTYNEQFF.

CDR3 nucleotide sequence: TGTGCCAGTAATTTAGCGGGAGTTACCTACAATGAGCAGTTCTTC. This sequence encodes CASNLAGVTYNEQFF. The chain combines TRBV7-2 with TRBJ2-1; 9 bases are shared with TRBD2. The CDR3 is made up of 15 amino acids. The germline gives CDR1 SGHTA, CDR2 FQGNSA. V shed 9 bases, J shed 2 bases, and the junction held 8 bases outside the gene matches.

The V call is TRBV28, the J call TRBJ1-2; TRBD1 might be the D (6 bases). V dropped 5 bases and J dropped 4 bases, with 14 bases sitting between them. CDR3 size: 14 residues. Germline V lookup: CDR1 MDHEN, CDR2 SYDVKM. CDR3 DNA: TGTGCCAGCAGTCAGGGGCGAGACCTCTATGGCTACACCTTC. This translates into CASSQGRDLYGYTF.

The gene calls are TRBV28 and TRBJ2-2; tentative D call: TRBD1 (5 bases). CDR1 is MDHEN and CDR2 is SYDVKM in the germline V gene. Trimming cost V 7 bases and J 1 base, with 10 bases left between them. The CDR3 is 14 amino acids. The CDR3 nucleotides read TGTGCCAGCAAACAGACAGTGAACACCGGGGAGCTGTTTTTT. Encoded protein: CASKQTVNTGELFF.

This clone was picked up one time. The chain employs TRBV7-2 and TRBJ2-5, with a weak D call TRBD2 (7 bases). V was cut by 1 base and J by 5 bases, with 11 bases left in between. Germline V lookup: CDR1 SGHTA, CDR2 FQGNSA. The CDR3 covers 14 residues. This CDR3 is CASSLGGGAETQYF. CDR3 nucleotide sequence: TGTGCCAGCAGCTTAGGCGGGGGCGCGGAGACCCAGTACTTC. The complete variable domain, with remaining parts taken from reference TRBV7-2 and TRBJ2-5, reads GAGVSQSPSNKVTEKGKDVELRCDPISGHTALYWYRQSLGQGLEFLIYFQGNSAPDKSGLPSDRFSAERTGGSVSTLTIQRTQQEDSAVYLCASSLGGGAETQYFGPGTRLLVL.

The chain uses TRBV7-9 and TRBJ2-3; 9 bases map to TRBD2. Germline V gives CDR1 SEHNR, CDR2 FQNEAQ (reference sequence). J lost 5 bases, V lost 0 bases, and 6 bases had no gene match. This CDR3 spans 16 amino acids. The CDR3 here is CASSLAVAGVEDTQYF. CDR3 DNA sequence: TGTGCCAGCAGCTTAGCGGTAGCGGGAGTAGAAGATACGCAGTATTTT.

The chain joins TRBV4-2 to TRBJ2-2; 9 bases match TRBD2. This CDR3 is 18 amino acids long. Trimming at V came to 0 bases and at J to 7 bases, leaving 12 bases not matched to a gene. CDR1 is LGHNA, CDR2 YNFKEQ, per germline. The CDR3 protein is CASSQDKARAGGIGELFF. The DNA for the CDR3 is TGTGCCAGCAGCCAAGATAAGGCAAGAGCGGGAGGTATCGGGGAGCTGTTTTTT.

The rearrangement joins TRBV10-3 to TRBJ1-1, with no clear D. Germline-derived CDR1 and CDR2 are ENHRY and SYGVKD. The CDR3 has 14 residues. Trimming cost V 2 bases and J 1 base, with 8 bases left between them. CDR3 in amino acids: CAISEGEGNTEAFF. CDR3 bases: TGTGCCATCAGTGAGGGGGAGGGGAACACTGAAGCTTTCTTT.